This T cell receptor beta chain emerged from a study of shared clonotypes between healthy human individuals. Deletions cut 1 base from V and 7 bases from J, with 11 bases between. Germline lookup yields CDR1 GTSNPN and CDR2 SVGIG (reference sequence). This CDR3 is built from 13 residues. Whole-study results and caveats: In the sorted subsets, rarefaction showed sequencing was incomplete despite large depth.

The protocol was immunoSEQ multiplex PCR, while the TCRdb copy is restricted to in-frame clones and leaves out a portion. The table records some 1 million clones, roughly 80% of them present only once. This clone occurred a few times. Its specificity is unknown. The sequencing sample was made of memory CD4+ T cells sorted from blood. Noted subset: CD45RA-negative fraction. V and J are TRBV30 and TRBJ1-5; no clear D. The sequence was collected from a man aged 18 to 30 in good health. The CDR3 bases are TGTGCCTGGAGTGCTAAAGGAGAACAGCCCCAGCATTTT. Translation: CAWSAKGEQPQHF.